Each of the 25 T cell receptor beta chains below was sequenced from the same sample in a study of cytomegalovirus exposure and HLA in healthy donors. 60 Vbeta and 13 Jbeta primers were used in PCR. Using immunoSEQ multiplex PCR, the repertoire was profiled, and TCRdb retains in-frame clones only, with some absent. The table lists 50,000 to 55,000 clones, with 9% to 15% in the top ten. The source material was PBMCs. The receptors come from a woman aged 55-70 years in good health and CMV-seropositive.

The chain employs TRBV7-2 and TRBJ1-3, with D possibly TRBD1 on 5 matching bases. The CDR3 is 16 residues long. Germline CDR1 is SGHTA and CDR2 is FQGNSA. The V gene lost 5 bases and the J gene lost 1 base, with 15 bases spanning the gap. The CDR3 nucleotides are TGTGCCAGCAGCCAGGGTCCGTCGGCTTCTGGAAACACCATATATTTT. Encoded protein: CASSQGPSASGNTIYF.

This rearrangement joins TRBV10-1 to TRBJ2-1, with 12 bases that match TRBD2. V trimming: 4 bases; J trimming: 8 bases; junction bases outside the gene matches: 9. CDR3 length equals 16 residues. Germline lookup yields CDR1 WNHNN and CDR2 SYGVQD (reference sequence). The CDR3 DNA sequence: TGCGCCAGCAGTGCCCTTCCTAGCGGGGGGGCCGATGAGCAGTTCTTC. Protein product: CASSALPSGGADEQFF.

V and J are TRBV5-1 and TRBJ2-2, with 10 positions matching TRBD2. From germline, CDR1 is SGHRS and CDR2 YFSETQ. This CDR3 contains 16 residues. J gave up 5 bases and V 4 bases, and 8 bases lay outside the gene matches. The CDR3 DNA sequence: TGCGCCAGCAGCGGCGAGGGACTAGCGCGAACCGGGGAGCTGTTTTTT. As protein: CASSGEGLARTGELFF.

V gene TRBV19 combines with J gene TRBJ1-2; 9 bases map to TRBD1. The germline CDR1 and CDR2 sequences are LNHDA and SQIVND (reference sequence). CDR3 size: 12 residues. Trimming at V came to 11 bases and at J to 7 bases, leaving 8 bases not matched to a gene. The CDR3 DNA reads TGTGCCGCCAGGGACAGGGAGTTTGGCTACACCTTC. Translated: CAARDREFGYTF.

The V and J genes are TRBV10-3 and TRBJ1-5; 7 positions agree with TRBD1. Germline CDR1 ENHRY, CDR2 SYGVKD. The CDR3 is 16 amino acids. V was pared by 3 bases and J by 4 bases, with 9 bases of the junction left unmatched. CDR3 residues: CAISDPRDSKNQPQHF. CDR3 DNA: TGTGCCATCAGTGATCCTCGGGACAGTAAGAATCAGCCCCAGCATTTT.

The gene calls are TRBV7-2 and TRBJ1-5; 7 bases are shared with TRBD1. J gave up 7 bases and V 5 bases, and 11 bases lay outside the gene matches. Germline V gives CDR1 SGHTA, CDR2 FQGNSA. This CDR3 has 15 residues. CDR3 residues: CASSEGGAGRQPQHF. The CDR3 coding sequence is TGTGCCAGCAGCGAAGGGGGCGCGGGGCGGCAGCCCCAGCATTTT.

This chain uses TRBV9 with TRBJ2-7; D might be TRBD1 (5 bases). V was cut by 0 bases and J by 4 bases, with 8 bases left in between. This CDR3 has 13 amino acids. CDR1 is SGDLS, CDR2 YYNGEE, per germline. This chain's CDR3 is CASSVGAGYEQYF. The CDR3 nucleotides are TGTGCCAGCAGCGTAGGGGCAGGGTACGAGCAGTACTTC. Combining the CDR3 with reference TRBV9 and TRBJ2-7 gives the whole variable domain DSGVTQTPKHLITATGQRVTLRCSPRSGDLSVYWYQQSLDQGLQFLIQYYNGEERAKGNILERFSAQQFPDLHSELNLSSLELGDSALYFCASSVGAGYEQYFGPGTRLTVT.

V gene TRBV5-1 combines with J gene TRBJ2-7; D gene ambiguous. In germline, CDR1 is SGHRS, CDR2 YFSETQ. V dropped 2 bases and J dropped 1 base, with 10 bases sitting between them. This CDR3 is 14 amino acids long. CDR3 nucleotides: TGCGCCAGCAGCTTCCAGTACGCATCCTACGAGCAGTACTTC. It encodes CASSFQYASYEQYF.

The chain couples TRBV5-1 to TRBJ1-6; tentatively, D is TRBD1 (6 bases). This CDR3 has 15 amino acids. The V gene lost 4 bases and the J gene lost 9 bases, with 17 bases spanning the gap. Germline lookup yields CDR1 SGHRS and CDR2 YFSETQ. The CDR3 bases are TGCGCCAGCAGCCAGACGCAGGGGAGTTCTTCACCCCTCCACTTT. It is translated as CASSQTQGSSSPLHF.

The gene calls are TRBV29-1 and TRBJ2-7; a possible D gene is TRBD2 (7 bases). The CDR3 has 13 residues. Trimming left V 7 bases short and J 7 bases short, with 20 bases between. In germline, CDR1 is SQVTM, CDR2 ANQGSEA. CDR3 region: CSAQVGGGGEQYF. In nucleotides, the CDR3 is TGCAGCGCCCAAGTAGGGGGGGGCGGGGAGCAGTACTTC.

The V and J genes are TRBV29-1 and TRBJ2-2, with 8 bases fitting TRBD1. Trimming took 4 bases from V and 7 from J; bases not matched to a gene: 8. The germline V gene has CDR1 SQVTM and CDR2 ANQGSEA. The CDR3 sequence is 14 residues long. The CDR3 reads CSVGGQGADGELFF. CDR3 bases: TGCAGCGTTGGCGGGCAGGGGGCGGACGGGGAGCTGTTTTTT.

V usage is TRBV27 and J usage is TRBJ2-6, with TRBD1 as a possible D gene (6 bases). This CDR3 contains 16 residues. V dropped 4 bases and J dropped 3 bases, with 13 bases sitting between them. Looked up from germline, CDR1 is MNHEY and CDR2 is SMNVEV (reference sequence). The DNA for the CDR3 is TGTGCCAGCAGTTCGGGACATCTCTATGGGGCCAACGTCCTGACTTTC. This translates into CASSSGHLYGANVLTF. The full variable domain, rest sourced from reference TRBV27 and TRBJ2-6, is EAQVTQNPRYLITVTGKKLTVTCSQNMNHEYMSWYRQDPGLGLRQIYYSMNVEVTDKGDVPEGYKVSRKEKRNFPLILESPSPNQTSLYFCASSSGHLYGANVLTFGAGSRLTVL.

This chain uses TRBV5-1 with TRBJ1-4; 9 bases match TRBD1. The junction had 3 bases not matched to a gene; V was cut back by 4 bases and J by 5 bases. The germline V gene encodes CDR1 SGHRS and CDR2 YFSETQ. The CDR3 extends over 14 amino acids. CDR3 nucleotides: TGCGCCAGCAGCCAAGGGACAGGGAATGAAAAACTGTTTTTT. Protein: CASSQGTGNEKLFF.

The rearrangement uses TRBV2 and TRBJ1-4, with 7 bases fitting TRBD1. The trim removed 7 bases at V and 8 bases at J, leaving 7 bases unmatched. Germline assignment: CDR1 SNHLY and CDR2 FYNNEI. This CDR3 region has 13 residues. The CDR3 spells CASNGQVNEKLFF. The CDR3, as DNA: TGTGCCAGCAACGGACAGGTCAACGAAAAACTGTTTTTT.

V and J are TRBV18 and TRBJ1-1; D gene uncertain. CDR1 KGHSH and CDR2 LQKENI come from the germline V gene. V lost 6 bases and J lost 7, with 18 bases in between. This CDR3 comprises 14 residues. Here the CDR3 reads CASSHPKDRGEAFF. In DNA, the CDR3 is TGTGCCAGCTCTCACCCTAAGGACCGGGGTGAAGCTTTCTTT.

The rearrangement joins TRBV11-2 to TRBJ2-3, with TRBD2 matching 7 bases. This CDR3 region has 17 residues. Germline loops: CDR1 SGHAT, CDR2 FQNNGV. J was trimmed by 1 base and V by 5 bases; bases with no gene match: 12. As DNA, the CDR3 is TGTGCCAGCAGCCCCACCCGCGGGGGAGGGGGCACAGATACGCAGTATTTT. Translated, it gives CASSPTRGGGGTDTQYF.

The V call is TRBV11-3, the J call TRBJ1-1; perhaps TRBD1 as D (6 bases). The CDR3 sequence is 14 residues long. The germline V gene encodes CDR1 SGHNT and CDR2 YENEEA. V lost 3 bases, J lost 2 bases, and 10 bases lay in between. The CDR3 protein is CASSFMGHNTEAFF. CDR3 nucleotides: TGTGCCAGCAGCTTTATGGGACACAACACTGAAGCTTTCTTT.

This chain connects TRBV7-2 to TRBJ1-5; tentatively, D is TRBD1 (6 bases). The CDR3 is 16 residues long. Per germline, CDR1 SGHTA and CDR2 FQGNSA. V dropped 4 bases and J dropped 2 bases, with 15 bases sitting between them. This chain's CDR3 is CASSSPPGVGNQPQHF. CDR3 DNA sequence: TGTGCCAGCAGCTCGCCCCCAGGGGTGGGCAATCAGCCCCAGCATTTT. The full variable domain, completed using reference TRBV7-2 and TRBJ1-5, is GAGVSQSPSNKVTEKGKDVELRCDPISGHTALYWYRQSLGQGLEFLIYFQGNSAPDKSGLPSDRFSAERTGGSVSTLTIQRTQQEDSAVYLCASSSPPGVGNQPQHFGDGTRLSIL.

This chain uses TRBV7-9 with TRBJ1-5; 10 bases agree with TRBD1. V was clipped by 5 bases and J by 6 bases; unmatched bases: 7. Germline V gene sequence: CDR1 SEHNR, CDR2 FQNEAQ (reference sequence). The CDR3 is 15 amino acids. CDR3 DNA: TGTGCCAGCAGCGGACAGGGGGGTGACAGTCAGCCCCAGCATTTT. It translates to CASSGQGGDSQPQHF.

The chain carries TRBV6-5 and TRBJ2-3; TRBD2 matches 12 bases. Trimming removed 4 bases from V and 2 bases from J; junction bases left unmatched: 4. The CDR3 has 16 residues. Germline V gene sequence: CDR1 MNHEY, CDR2 SVGAGI. CDR3 DNA sequence: TGTGCCAGCAGTTCGACTAGCGGGGGCCCCACAGATACGCAGTATTTT. Protein: CASSSTSGGPTDTQYF.

The rearrangement links TRBV6-6 to TRBJ2-7; 8 positions agree with TRBD2. V dropped 9 bases and J dropped 6; count of bases not matched to a gene: 16. From germline, CDR1 is MNHNY and CDR2 SVGAGI (reference sequence). The CDR3 totals 15 residues. CDR3 sequence reads: CASAQGLGVGAEQYF. The CDR3 coding sequence is TGTGCCAGTGCCCAGGGACTAGGGGTCGGGGCCGAGCAGTACTTC.

The rearrangement uses TRBV28 and TRBJ1-5; D ambiguous. The length of the CDR3 is 14 residues. CDR1 and CDR2 from the germline V gene are MDHEN and SYDVKM. V lost 5 bases and J 3 bases, leaving 11 bases between the germline ends. CDR3 protein: CASSPVPANQPQHF. The CDR3 DNA follows: TGTGCCAGCAGTCCAGTTCCTGCCAATCAGCCCCAGCATTTT.

The chain uses TRBV18 and TRBJ1-3; 7 nucleotides align to TRBD1. V shed 4 bases and J 7 bases; nucleotides not matched to a gene: 7. Germline V gene data show CDR1 as KGHSH and CDR2 as LQKENI. This CDR3 is built from 14 residues. The CDR3 reads CASSLNQGGNTIYF. DNA of the CDR3: TGTGCCAGCTCACTAAACCAGGGGGGCAACACCATATATTTT.

This rearrangement joins TRBV6-6 to TRBJ1-6, with TRBD1 matching over 7 bases. V lost 5 bases to trimming and J lost 9 bases; unmatched junction nucleotides: 7. The CDR3 consists of 14 residues. Germline V lookup: CDR1 MNHNY, CDR2 SVGAGI (reference sequence). CDR3 coding DNA: TGTGCCAGCAGTACCGACAGGGAAGGTTCACCCCTCCACTTT. Its protein product is CASSTDREGSPLHF.

The V and J genes are TRBV25-1 and TRBJ2-2, with 9 bases fitting TRBD1. V gave up 4 bases and J gave up 7 bases; unmatched junction bases: 7. Germline values: CDR1 MGHDK, CDR2 SYGVNS. The CDR3 has 15 amino acids. CDR3 residues: CASSVGQGRVGELFF. The CDR3 nucleotides read TGTGCCAGCAGTGTGGGACAGGGAAGAGTCGGGGAGCTGTTTTTT.